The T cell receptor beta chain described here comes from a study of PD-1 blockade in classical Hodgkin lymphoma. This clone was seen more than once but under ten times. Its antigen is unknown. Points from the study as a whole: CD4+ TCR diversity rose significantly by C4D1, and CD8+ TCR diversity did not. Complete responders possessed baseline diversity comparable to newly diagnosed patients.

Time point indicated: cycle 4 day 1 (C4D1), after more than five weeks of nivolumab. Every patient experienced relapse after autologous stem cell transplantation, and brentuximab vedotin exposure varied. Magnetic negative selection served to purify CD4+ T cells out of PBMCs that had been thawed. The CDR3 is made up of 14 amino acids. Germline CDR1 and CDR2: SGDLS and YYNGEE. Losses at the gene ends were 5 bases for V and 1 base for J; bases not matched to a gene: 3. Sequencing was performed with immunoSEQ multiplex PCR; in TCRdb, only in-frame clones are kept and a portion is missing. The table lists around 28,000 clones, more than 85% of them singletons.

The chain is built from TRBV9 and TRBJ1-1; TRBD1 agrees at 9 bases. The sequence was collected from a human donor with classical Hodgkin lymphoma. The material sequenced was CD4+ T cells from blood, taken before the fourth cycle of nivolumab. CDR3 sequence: CASRLTGGNTEAFF. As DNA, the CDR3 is TGTGCCAGCAGGTTGACAGGGGGGAACACTGAAGCTTTCTTT.